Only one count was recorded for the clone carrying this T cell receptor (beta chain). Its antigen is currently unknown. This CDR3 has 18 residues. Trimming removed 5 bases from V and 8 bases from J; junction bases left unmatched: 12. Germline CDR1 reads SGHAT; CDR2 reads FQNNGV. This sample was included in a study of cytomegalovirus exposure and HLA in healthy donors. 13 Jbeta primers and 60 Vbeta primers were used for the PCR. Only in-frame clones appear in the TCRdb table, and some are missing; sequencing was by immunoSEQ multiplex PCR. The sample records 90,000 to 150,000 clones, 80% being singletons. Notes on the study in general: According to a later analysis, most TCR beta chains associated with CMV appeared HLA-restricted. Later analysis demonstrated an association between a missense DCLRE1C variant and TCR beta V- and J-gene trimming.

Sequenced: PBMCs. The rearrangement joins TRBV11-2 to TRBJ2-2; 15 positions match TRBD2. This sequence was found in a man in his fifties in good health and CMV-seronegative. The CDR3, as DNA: TGTGCCAGCAGCCCCGGACTAGCGGGGGGGCTTGGTTCTGGGGAGCTGTTTTTT. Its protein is CASSPGLAGGLGSGELFF.